The entry that follows covers one TCR beta chain sequence. The sample comes from a study of blood T cell repertoires in COVID-19. Turning to the study itself: Nucleic acid was either cDNA or gDNA, and it came from T cells, B-cell-depleted T cells, or PBMCs.

The method was immunoSEQ multiplex PCR; TCRdb's version includes in-frame clones alone and lacks a portion of them. The sample lists 200,000 to 250,000 clones; 86% were seen once. Source material: PBMCs or T cells enriched from blood (not recorded which). The sequence came from a woman between 50 and 59 years old who had recovered from COVID-19.

The CDR3 coding sequence is TGTGCCAGCAGCCAACGGGGACTAGCGGGGGGCAACACCGGGGAGCTGTTTTTT. Residues: CASSQRGLAGGNTGELFF. The V call is TRBV14, the J call TRBJ2-2; 15 bases align to TRBD2. Germline loops: CDR1 SGHDN, CDR2 FVKESK. CDR3 length: 18 residues. V gave up 2 bases and J gave up 2 bases; unmatched junction bases: 3.